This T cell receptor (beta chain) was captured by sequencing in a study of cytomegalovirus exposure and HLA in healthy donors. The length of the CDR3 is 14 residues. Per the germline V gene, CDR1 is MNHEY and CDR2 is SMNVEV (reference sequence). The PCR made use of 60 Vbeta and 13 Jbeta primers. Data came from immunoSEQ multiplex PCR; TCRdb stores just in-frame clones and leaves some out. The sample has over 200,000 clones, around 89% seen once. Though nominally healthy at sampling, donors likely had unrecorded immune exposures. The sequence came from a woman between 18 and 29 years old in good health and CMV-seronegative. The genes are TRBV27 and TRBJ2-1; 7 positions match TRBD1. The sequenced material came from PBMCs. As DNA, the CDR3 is TGTGCAGTTGGGGAAGGGGGCCCGTACAATGAGCAGTTCTTC. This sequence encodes CAVGEGGPYNEQFF.